The rows below give T cell receptor beta chains drawn from one sample of a study of shared clonotypes between healthy human individuals. Sequenced by immunoSEQ multiplex PCR; TCRdb stores in-frame clones only, minus some. The sample contains millions of clones, approximately 94% of which appear only once. Sequences were obtained from naive CD8+ T cells sorted from blood. Receptor source: a man younger than 35 in good health. CDR3s include the opening cysteine and the closing phenylalanine or tryptophan. Each record gives: D gene, J gene, clone size, V gene, CDR3 DNA, CDR3 protein. D genes are given only for firm matches. Some rows mark clone size as missing; the rest say once, few, many or name a class of expanded clone.

>NA|TRBJ2-6|NA|TRBV4-3
TGCGCCAGCAGCCAAGAGAGGGTTCCTGACTCTGGGGCCAACGTCCTGACTTTC
CASSQERVPDSGANVLTF
>NA|TRBJ1-4|NA|TRBV21-1
TGTGCCAGCAGCAAACGGGACAGGGGCCTCCCAACTAATGAAAAACTGTTTTTT
CASSKRDRGLPTNEKLFF
>TRBD1|TRBJ1-1|NA|TRBV7-9
TGTGCCAGCAGCCTAGGACAGGGGAAGGACACTGAAGCTTTCTTT
CASSLGQGKDTEAFF
>NA|TRBJ2-4|NA|TRBV19
TGTGCCAGTAGTATAAGCGGACCTCTAGCCAAAAACATTCAGTACTTC
CASSISGPLAKNIQYF
>TRBD2|TRBJ2-3|NA|TRBV15
TGTGCCACCAGCAGTGGGACTAGCGGGCCGAGCACAGATACGCAGTATTTT
CATSSGTSGPSTDTQYF
>NA|TRBJ1-2|NA|TRBV7-9
TGTGCCAGCATCCCTTCCGGGGGGGCGGCAAACTATGGCTACACCTTC
CASIPSGGAANYGYTF
>NA|TRBJ2-7|NA|TRBV30
TGTGCCTGGGGCCGTGACTACGACGAGCAGTACTTC
CAWGRDYDEQYF
>TRBD2|TRBJ2-7|NA|TRBV9
TGTGCCAGCAGCGTAGGCCCTAGCGGAGACTCCTACGAGCAGTACTTC
CASSVGPSGDSYEQYF
>NA|TRBJ1-1|NA|TRBV5-1
TGCGCCAGCAGCTCCCACGGGGGGAACACTGAAGCTTTCTTT
CASSSHGGNTEAFF
>NA|TRBJ1-5|NA|TRBV4-1
TGCGCCAGCAGCCTGGCCCCGGGGCAGCCCCAGCATTTT
CASSLAPGQPQHF
>NA|TRBJ2-6|NA|TRBV27
TGTGCCAGCAGTTCGATCACAGGGACGGGGGCCAACGTCCTGACTTTC
CASSSITGTGANVLTF
>TRBD2|TRBJ2-3|NA|TRBV27
TGTGCCAGCAGTTCGGGACTAGCGTTAGATACGCAGTATTTT
CASSSGLALDTQYF
>NA|TRBJ1-3|NA|TRBV4-1
TGCGCCAGCAGCCCTTTGTATGGAAACACCATATATTTT
CASSPLYGNTIYF
>NA|TRBJ1-2|once|TRBV5-6
TGTGCCAGCAGCTTGGATCAGGGAATTTCTTCCTGGGGCTACACCTTC
CASSLDQGISSWGYTF
>NA|TRBJ2-5|NA|TRBV10-2
TGCGCCAGCAGTGTTGGTCCAGGGGGGCAGGAGACCCAGTACTTC
CASSVGPGGQETQYF
>TRBD2|TRBJ2-7|NA|TRBV5-4
TGTGCCAGCAGCCTGGGGACTAGCGGGAGTTACGAGCAGTACTTC
CASSLGTSGSYEQYF
>TRBD1|TRBJ1-2|NA|TRBV6-5
TGTGCCAGCAGGGCGGGACAGGGAGTGTACACCTTC
CASRAGQGVYTF
>NA|TRBJ2-7|NA|TRBV6-1
TGTGCCAGCACTCAAAGGGGCCGATCCTACGAGCAGTACTTC
CASTQRGRSYEQYF
>TRBD1|TRBJ2-7|NA|TRBV5-1
TGCGCCAGCAGCTTCCGGGACAGGGGGCTTTACGAGCAGTACTTC
CASSFRDRGLYEQYF
>TRBD1|TRBJ1-1|NA|TRBV10-3
TGTGCCAGTTCTGGGACAGGGGAAAACACTGAAGCTTTCTTT
CASSGTGENTEAFF
>NA|TRBJ2-2|NA|TRBV12-5
TGTGCTAGTGGTTCACCTAGCTTCGGGAACACCGGGGAGCTGTTTTTT
CASGSPSFGNTGELFF
>NA|TRBJ2-1|NA|TRBV30
TGTGCCTGGAGGGACAGAAACTCCTACAATGAGCAGTTCTTC
CAWRDRNSYNEQFF
>NA|TRBJ2-7|NA|TRBV4-1
TGCGCCAGCAGCCCAAGGCTTTCGGAATCCTACGAGCAGTACTTC
CASSPRLSESYEQYF
>NA|TRBJ2-5|once|TRBV10-2
TGCGCCAGCAGTGAGAAACGGGGGGCAGGGTGGCAAGAGACCCAGTACTTC
CASSEKRGAGWQETQYF
>TRBD1|TRBJ1-6|NA|TRBV5-1
TGCGCCAGCAGCTATGACAGGGCCGGGTCACCCCTCCACTTT
CASSYDRAGSPLHF
>TRBD1|TRBJ2-7|NA|TRBV19
TGTGCCAGTAGTATGACAGGGGGCGGCGAGCAGTACTTC
CASSMTGGGEQYF
>TRBD1|TRBJ2-7|once|TRBV5-1
TGCGCCAGCAGCTCTCCGGGACAGGGGGTCGTCGAGCAGTACTTC
CASSSPGQGVVEQYF